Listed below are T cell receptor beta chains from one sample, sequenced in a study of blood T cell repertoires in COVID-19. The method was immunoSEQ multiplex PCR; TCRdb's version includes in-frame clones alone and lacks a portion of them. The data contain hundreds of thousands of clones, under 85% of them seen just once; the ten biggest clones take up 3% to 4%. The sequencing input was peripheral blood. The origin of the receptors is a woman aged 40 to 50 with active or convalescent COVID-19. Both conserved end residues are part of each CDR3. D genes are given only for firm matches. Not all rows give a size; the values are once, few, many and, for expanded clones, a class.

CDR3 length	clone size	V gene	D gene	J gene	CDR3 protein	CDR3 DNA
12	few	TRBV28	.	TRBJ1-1	CASRIGGLEAFF	TGTGCCAGCAGGATCGGCGGTCTTGAAGCTTTCTTT
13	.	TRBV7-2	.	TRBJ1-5	CASSLWRNQPQHF	TGTGCCAGCAGCTTATGGAGGAATCAGCCCCAGCATTTT
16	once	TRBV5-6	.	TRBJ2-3	CASSLPTGYSTDTQYF	TGTGCCAGCAGCCTGCCGACAGGTTATAGCACAGATACGCAGTATTTT
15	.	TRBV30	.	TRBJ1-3	CAWSVPGSSGNTIYF	TGTGCCTGGAGTGTACCGGGGAGCTCTGGAAACACCATATATTTT
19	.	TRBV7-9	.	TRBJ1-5	CASSLDPPKPRHRNQPQHF	TGTGCCAGCAGCTTAGATCCCCCCAAGCCGCGACACCGCAATCAGCCCCAGCATTTT
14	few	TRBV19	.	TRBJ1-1	CASSIVPEGTEAFF	TGTGCCAGTAGTATAGTCCCTGAGGGAACTGAAGCTTTCTTT
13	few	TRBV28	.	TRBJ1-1	CASSDNRGTEAFF	TGTGCCAGCAGTGACAACCGGGGCACTGAAGCTTTCTTT
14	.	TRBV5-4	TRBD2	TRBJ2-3	CASSPRGGADTQYF	TGTGCCAGCAGCCCCCGGGGGGGGGCAGATACGCAGTATTTT
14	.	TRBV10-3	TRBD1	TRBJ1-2	CAISVGTGGGGYTF	TGTGCCATCAGTGTTGGAACAGGGGGAGGCGGCTACACCTTC
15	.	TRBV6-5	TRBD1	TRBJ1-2	CASSTRDRGTYGYTF	TGTGCCAGCAGTACCCGGGACAGGGGAACCTATGGCTACACCTTC
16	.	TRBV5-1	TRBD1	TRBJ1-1	CASSFIRGQMNTEAFF	TGCGCCAGCAGCTTTATAAGGGGGCAGATGAACACTGAAGCTTTCTTT